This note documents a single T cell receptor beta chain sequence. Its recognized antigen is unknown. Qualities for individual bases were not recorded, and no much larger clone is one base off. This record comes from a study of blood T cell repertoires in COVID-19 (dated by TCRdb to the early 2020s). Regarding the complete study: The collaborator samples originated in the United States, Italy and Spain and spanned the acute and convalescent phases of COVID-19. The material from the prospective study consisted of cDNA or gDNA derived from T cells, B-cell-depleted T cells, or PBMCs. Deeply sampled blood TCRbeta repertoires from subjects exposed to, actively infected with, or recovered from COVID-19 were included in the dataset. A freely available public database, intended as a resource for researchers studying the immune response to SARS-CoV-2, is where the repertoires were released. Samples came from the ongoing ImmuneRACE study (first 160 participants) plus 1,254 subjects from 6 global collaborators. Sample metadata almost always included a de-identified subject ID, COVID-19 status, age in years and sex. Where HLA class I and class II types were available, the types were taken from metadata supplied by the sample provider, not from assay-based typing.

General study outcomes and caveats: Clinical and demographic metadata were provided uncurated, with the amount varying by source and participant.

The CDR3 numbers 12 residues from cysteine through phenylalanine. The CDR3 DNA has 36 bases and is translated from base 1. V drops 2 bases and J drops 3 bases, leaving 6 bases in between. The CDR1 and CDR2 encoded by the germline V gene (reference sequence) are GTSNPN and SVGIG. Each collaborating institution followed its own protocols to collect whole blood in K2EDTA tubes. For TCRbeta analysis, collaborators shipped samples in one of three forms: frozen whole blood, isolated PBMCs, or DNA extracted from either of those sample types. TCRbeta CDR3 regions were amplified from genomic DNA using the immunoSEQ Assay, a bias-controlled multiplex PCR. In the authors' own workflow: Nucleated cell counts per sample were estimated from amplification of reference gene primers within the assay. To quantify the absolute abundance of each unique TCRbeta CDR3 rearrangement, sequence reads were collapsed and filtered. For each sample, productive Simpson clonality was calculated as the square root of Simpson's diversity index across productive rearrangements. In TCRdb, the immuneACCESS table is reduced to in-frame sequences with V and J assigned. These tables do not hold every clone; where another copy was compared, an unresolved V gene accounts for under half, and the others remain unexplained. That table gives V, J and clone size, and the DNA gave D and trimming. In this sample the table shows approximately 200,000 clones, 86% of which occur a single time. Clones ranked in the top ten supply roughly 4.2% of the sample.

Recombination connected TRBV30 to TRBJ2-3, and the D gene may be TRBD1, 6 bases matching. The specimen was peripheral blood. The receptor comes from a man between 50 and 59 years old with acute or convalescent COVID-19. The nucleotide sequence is TGTGCCTGGAGTACAGGGACAGATACGCAGTATTTT. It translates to CAWSTGTDTQYF.